The entry below describes one TCR beta chain. Its recognized antigen is unknown. Base qualities are not recorded, but no much larger clone differs from it by a single base. This sample was included in a study of T cells in localized non-small cell lung cancer (dated by TCRdb to 2020 to 2022). At the level of the whole study: The study analyzed T cell repertoires of about 230 early-stage NSCLC patients, comparing tumors and uninvolved tumor-adjacent lungs. Of the NSCLC patients, fewer than 150 were male and approximately 99 were female, and the mean age was about 69 years. The cohort was made up of around 240 treatment-naive NSCLC patients whose localized lung tumors had been resected. The research as a whole found: Uninvolved tumor-adjacent lung showed the highest T cell clonality, higher than tumor, which suggests more focused antigenic responses in the uninvolved tumor-adjacent lung. A median of around 57 of the top 100 tumor clones were detected in paired uninvolved adjacent lung, and 28 of these tumor clones were also found among the top 100 clones of the paired uninvolved adjacent lung. Multi-region tumor sequencing was not performed, so intratumor heterogeneity could not be excluded. Because the study design was exploratory, TCR variables were selected using unadjusted p-values without false-discovery rate correction. Higher T cell density in blood was associated with longer overall survival, whereas higher clonality in adjacent lung was associated with shorter survival.

V lost 5 bases and J lost 2 bases; the stretch between them is 13 bases long. Looking up the germline V gene yields CDR1 MDHEN and CDR2 SYDVKM. Reading from cysteine to phenylalanine, the CDR3 counts 14 amino acids. The only DNA kept is the CDR3, 42 bases in frame from the first base. At diagnosis, tumor, uninvolved tumor-adjacent lung and peripheral blood were collected and then preserved as a mix of FFPE and fresh-frozen material. Blood samples were analyzed as peripheral blood mononuclear cells for TCR repertoire profiling. The immunoSEQ Assay was used to sequence TCR beta CDR3 regions from DNA. In the original analysis: To compute T cell density, TCR beta template counts were normalized to usable DNA, which was estimated by amplifying housekeeping genes. Richness was estimated with the preseqR package, extrapolating to 400,000 templates for PBMC samples and 120,000 templates for tissue samples. Clonality was taken to be one minus Pielou's evenness. Tissue-enriched TCRs were identified by differential abundance testing using productive amino-acid clonotypes, minimum total count 5 and alpha 0.1. The Jaccard Index and the Morisita Overlap Index were used to quantify repertoire overlap between compartments. GLIPH grouped TCR beta CDR3s together with public tetramer-defined viral CDR3s, and a viral motif had to include at least three viral sequences and show V-gene enrichment. Here the immuneACCESS table is served through TCRdb, limited to in-frame sequences with V and J called. Missing clones are a known gap in these copies; in checked studies unresolved V genes cover under half, and the rest lacks a known reason. That table furnishes V, J and clone size, whereas the DNA furnished D and trimming. For this sample the table gives 25,000 to 30,000 clones, of which around 89% were detected only once. The ten largest clones represent over 10% of the sample.

The sample in question was peripheral blood, obtained before any cancer treatment. Rearrangement joined TRBV28 to TRBJ2-7; the D gene is possibly TRBD1 or TRBD2, with 5 bases matching each. This TCR derives from a female donor over 55 with stage III squamous cell lung carcinoma. CDR3 reads: CASSPGGQTYEQYF. The nucleotides are TGTGCCAGCAGTCCCGGAGGACAAACCTACGAGCAGTACTTC. With all but the CDR3 taken from the reference TRBV28 and TRBJ2-7 genes, the full variable domain is: DVKVTQSSRYLVKRTGEKVFLECVQDMDHENMFWYRQDPGLGLRLIYFSYDVKMKEKGDIPEGYSVSREKKERFSLILESASTNQTSMYLCASSPGGQTYEQYFGPGTRLTVT.